One and the same sample provided the 22 T cell receptor beta chains below, sequenced in a study of T-cell reconstitution after alpha-beta-depleted transplantation in children. During its preparation, the TCRbeta library received unique molecular identifiers. TCRdb used MiXCR to reprocess the PCR reads, holding one entry per CDR3 protein. The sample contains approximately 240,000 distinct CDR3 sequences, 9.7% of which appear only once. The source material was PBMCs from the stem cell graft donor, sampled from the stem cell graft. These receptors all come from a human donor who donated a stem cell graft to a child with SCID.

This clonotype was recorded many times. CDR3: CSARAGTAVDEQFF. As DNA, the CDR3 is TGCAGTGCTAGGGCCGGTACAGCTGTAGATGAGCAGTTCTTC. The rearrangement joins TRBV20-1 to TRBJ2-1; no clear D gene. The CDR3 is made up of 14 amino acids. Trimming stripped 3 bases from V and 8 bases from J, with 17 bases between. Per germline, CDR1 DFQATT and CDR2 SNEGSKA (reference sequence).

The sample holds many counts of this clonotype. The chain carries TRBV5-1 and TRBJ2-1; 9 bases map to TRBD1. Germline trimming cut 1 base from V and 6 bases from J; bases unmatched to any gene: 5. The CDR3 runs to 15 residues. Germline loops: CDR1 SGHRS, CDR2 YFSETQ. CDR3 amino acids: CASSLSGTGFNEQFF. CDR3 DNA: TGCGCCAGCAGCTTGTCCGGGACAGGGTTCAATGAGCAGTTCTTC.

This clonotype was counted at least ten times. The chain combines TRBV5-1 with TRBJ1-4, with a tentative D call TRBD1 (5 bases). Trimming stripped 1 base from V and 0 bases from J, with 7 bases between. The CDR3 loop spans 15 amino acids. Per the germline V gene, CDR1 is SGHRS and CDR2 is YFSETQ. CDR3 residues: CASSLWGPTNEKLFF. The CDR3 DNA reads TGCGCCAGCAGCTTGTGGGGCCCAACTAATGAAAAACTGTTTTTT.

V is TRBV7-2 and J is TRBJ2-5; D remains unclear. Looked up from germline, CDR1 is SGHTA and CDR2 is FQGNSA. Trimming pared 5 bases from V and 3 bases from J, leaving 19 bases between. The length of the CDR3 is 16 residues. The DNA for the CDR3 is TGTGCCAGCAGCCACGGATCAGTCCCACACGAAGAGACCCAGTACTTC. Its protein is CASSHGSVPHEETQYF.

The gene calls are TRBV12-3 or TRBV12-4 and TRBJ2-6; the D gene is possibly TRBD1 (6 bases). Trimming removed 4 bases from V and 1 base from J, with 11 bases in between. This CDR3 contains 16 residues. DNA of the CDR3: TGTGCCAGCAGTTATACAGGGTTTTCTGGGGCCAACGTCCTGACTTTC. Protein product: CASSYTGFSGANVLTF.

This clonotype was picked up many times. This rearrangement joins TRBV12-3 or TRBV12-4 to TRBJ2-2, with D perhaps matching TRBD2 (5 bases). The CDR3 loop spans 14 amino acids. V was clipped by 6 bases and J by 0 bases, with 8 bases between them. CDR3: CASRAGANTGELFF. The CDR3 nucleotides are TGTGCCAGCAGGGCGGGTGCGAACACCGGGGAGCTGTTTTTT.

There are many counts of this clonotype. The CDR3 bases are TGCGCCAGCAGCCAAGACCGGGTGGGAAATGAAAAACTGTTTTTT. It translates to CASSQDRVGNEKLFF. The J gene is TRBJ1-4, the V gene TRBV4-3; D unresolved. Germline assignment: CDR1 LGHNA and CDR2 YSLEER. Trimming took 0 bases from V and 5 from J, leaving 10 bases between them. This CDR3 contains 15 residues.

This clonotype was counted at least ten times. The rearrangement joins TRBV9 to TRBJ2-3, with D possibly being TRBD2 (8 bases). Germline CDR1 reads SGDLS; CDR2 reads YYNGEE. Trimming left V 4 bases short and J 0 bases short, with 15 bases between. The length of the CDR3 is 16 residues. The CDR3 loop is CASSRREGASTDTQYF. As DNA, the CDR3 is TGTGCCAGCAGCCGACGGGAGGGGGCTAGCACAGATACGCAGTATTTT.

Here the CDR3 reads CASSSRPGPNTEAFF. DNA for the CDR3: TGTGCCAGCAGCTCCCGACCCGGGCCCAACACTGAAGCTTTCTTT. The chain couples TRBV7-2 to TRBJ1-1; D remains unclear. V lost 4 bases and J 2 bases, leaving 14 bases between the germline ends. The CDR3 has 15 residues. Germline CDR1 is SGHTA and CDR2 is FQGNSA. Variable domain in full (rest from reference TRBV7-2 and TRBJ1-1): GAGVSQSPSNKVTEKGKDVELRCDPISGHTALYWYRQSLGQGLEFLIYFQGNSAPDKSGLPSDRFSAERTGGSVSTLTIQRTQQEDSAVYLCASSSRPGPNTEAFFGQGTRLTVV.

Comment on this clonotype: A much larger clone sits a single nucleotide away, making a read error possible. The chain combines TRBV7-2 with TRBJ2-7; 8 bases map to TRBD2. The CDR3 totals 18 residues. Germline V gives CDR1 SGHTA, CDR2 FQGNSA. The CDR3 spells CASSFSPRRTSRPYEQSF. Written as DNA, the CDR3 is TGTGCCAGCAGCTTTAGCCCCCGCCGGACTAGCAGGCCTTACGAGCAGTCCTTC.

There are many counts of this clonotype. V usage is TRBV6-5 and J usage is TRBJ2-5; the match to TRBD2 covers 8 bases. J gave up 2 bases and V 4 bases, and 18 bases lay outside the gene matches. The V gene's germline CDR1 is MNHEY and CDR2 SVGAGI. There are 19 residues in the CDR3. The CDR3: CASSSLAFSGAPEQETQYF. CDR3 DNA sequence: TGTGCCAGCAGTTCGCTTGCTTTTAGCGGGGCGCCAGAACAAGAGACCCAGTACTTC.

CDR3: CASSLLFPEAFF. CDR3 nucleotide sequence: TGTGCCAGCAGCCTATTGTTCCCTGAAGCTTTCTTT. V is TRBV6-5 and J is TRBJ1-1, with unresolved D. The CDR3 runs to 12 residues. Germline V gene sequence: CDR1 MNHEY, CDR2 SVGAGI. V was trimmed by 6 bases and J by 6 bases, leaving 11 bases between them.

This clonotype was recorded many times. The chain has TRBV5-1 and TRBJ2-7, with D unclear. The CDR3 has 14 amino acids. CDR1 is SGHRS and CDR2 is YFSETQ in the germline V gene. V lost 1 base and J lost 0, with 8 bases in between. CDR3 protein: CASSLPADSYEQYF. The CDR3 nucleotides read TGCGCCAGCAGCTTGCCGGCGGACTCCTACGAGCAGTACTTC.

This clonotype was counted many times. The gene calls are TRBV20-1 and TRBJ2-1; D possibly uses TRBD1 or TRBD2 (5 bases each). The CDR3 covers 11 residues. The V and J ends lost 5 bases and 8 bases respectively, with 10 bases between them. Per the germline V gene, CDR1 is DFQATT and CDR2 is SNEGSKA (reference sequence). DNA for the CDR3: TGCAGTGCTCGACGGGGACATGAGCAGTTCTTC. Translating it yields CSARRGHEQFF.

Ten or more counts support this clonotype. The chain combines TRBV5-1 with TRBJ2-3; 9 positions agree with TRBD1. The germline CDR1 and CDR2 sequences are SGHRS and YFSETQ. The ends lost 2 bases at V and 4 bases at J; junction bases unmatched: 5. The CDR3 is made up of 15 amino acids. CDR3 region: CASSLPTGGSDTQYF. CDR3 nucleotides: TGCGCCAGCAGCTTACCGACAGGGGGATCAGATACGCAGTATTTT.

This clonotype has at least ten counts. CDR3 nucleotides: TGTGCCAGCAGCCTTACAGGGGACATCCGTGGCGAGCAGTACTTC. It specifies CASSLTGDIRGEQYF. V gene TRBV11-2 combines with J gene TRBJ2-7; 7 nucleotides agree with TRBD1. V dropped 5 bases and J dropped 6; count of bases not matched to a gene: 13. In germline, CDR1 is SGHAT, CDR2 FQNNGV. The CDR3 extends over 15 amino acids.

This clonotype was counted at least ten times. This rearrangement joins TRBV7-9 to TRBJ1-3; D unclear. Germline V gives CDR1 SEHNR, CDR2 FQNEAQ (reference sequence). The germline V and J ends were trimmed by 0 bases and 0 bases, with 6 bases remaining between them. The CDR3 runs to 15 residues. This CDR3 reads CASSLARSSGNTIYF. The DNA for the CDR3 is TGTGCCAGCAGCTTAGCGCGCAGCTCTGGAAACACCATATATTTT.

About this clonotype itself: A much bigger clone sits one base away, suggesting this may be a read error. The V gene is TRBV20-1, the J gene TRBJ2-5, with a possible D match to TRBD1 (6 bases). The germline CDR1 and CDR2 sequences are DFQATT and SNEGSKA (reference sequence). The CDR3 contains 14 residues. In nucleotides, the CDR3 is TGCAGTTCTAGGTCAGGGGTCAGCCAAGAGACCCAGTACTTC. Its protein product is CSSRSGVSQETQYF.

This clonotype has more than one count but fewer than ten. The V call is TRBV9, the J call TRBJ1-4; TRBD1 matches at 10 bases. V trimming: 6 bases; J trimming: 6 bases; junction bases outside the gene matches: 5. In germline, CDR1 is SGDLS, CDR2 YYNGEE. The CDR3 runs to 14 residues. CDR3 DNA sequence: TGTGCCAGCATCGAAGGACAGGGGGATGAAAAACTGTTTTTT. Its translation is CASIEGQGDEKLFF.

At least ten counts were recorded for this clonotype. V and J are TRBV6-1 and TRBJ1-4, with D perhaps matching TRBD1 (5 bases). Per the germline V gene, CDR1 is MNHNS and CDR2 is SASEGT. CDR3 length: 14 amino acids. The ends were cut back, 7 bases at V and 0 bases at J, with 9 bases in the middle. CDR3 sequence: CASTTDATNEKLFF. The CDR3 nucleotides are TGTGCCAGCACGACAGACGCAACTAATGAAAAACTGTTTTTT.

Only a few counts were recorded for this clonotype. V is TRBV14 and J is TRBJ2-3; no definite D call. Germline-derived CDR1 and CDR2 are SGHDN and FVKESK. The CDR3 runs to 17 residues. V was clipped by 0 bases and J by 2 bases, with 15 bases between them. The CDR3 sequence is CASSQDLVWQATDTQYF. CDR3 bases: TGTGCCAGCAGCCAAGATCTTGTGTGGCAGGCCACAGATACGCAGTATTTT.

This clonotype has a count of ten or more. J is TRBJ2-1 and V is TRBV12-3 or TRBV12-4, with D possibly being TRBD2 (7 bases). V was clipped by 8 bases and J by 4 bases, with 15 bases between them. This CDR3 region has 14 residues. The CDR3 DNA is TGTGCCAGCTCCCGGGGGGCGTGGTACAATGAGCAGTTCTTC. As protein: CASSRGAWYNEQFF.